This is a list of T cell receptor beta chains from one sample in a study of T cell responses to AZD1222 COVID-19 vaccine. Only in-frame clones appear in the TCRdb table, and some are missing; sequencing was by immunoSEQ multiplex PCR. This table holds about 120,000 clones, 85% to 95% found once. The sequenced sample was peripheral blood, obtained on day 0 of AZD1222 vaccination. All receptors derive from an adult in good health. Each CDR3 is given with its conserved first and last residue. The order of the fields is clone size, D gene, J gene, V gene, CDR3 DNA, CDR3 protein. A D gene is named only where the DNA matches it firmly. A clone size is listed for some rows: how often the clone was seen (once, few, many), or a class if it is expanded.

>once|TRBD1|TRBJ2-2|TRBV11-2
TGTGCCAGCAGCTTATGGACAGGGGATAAGGGCGGGGAGCTGTTTTTT
CASSLWTGDKGGELFF
>-|-|TRBJ1-6|TRBV27
TGTGCCAGCAGACCCGACTATAATTCACCCCTCCACTTT
CASRPDYNSPLHF
>once|-|TRBJ1-4|TRBV5-1
TGCGCCAGCAGCAAGACCGCAACTAATGAAAAACTGTTTTTT
CASSKTATNEKLFF
>-|-|TRBJ2-3|TRBV7-8
TGTGCCAGCAGCTTACGGACGGCTAGCACAGATACGCAGTATTTT
CASSLRTASTDTQYF
>-|-|TRBJ1-5|TRBV7-9
TGTGCCAGCCGGAGCGGCAATCAGCCCCAGCATTTT
CASRSGNQPQHF
>-|-|TRBJ2-1|TRBV7-9
TGTGCCAGCAGGGAGTCCTACAATGAGCAGTTCTTC
CASRESYNEQFF
>-|TRBD1|TRBJ2-1|TRBV11-1
TGTGCCAGCAGCTTAGTAGGACAGGGGTGGATTGAGCAGTTCTTC
CASSLVGQGWIEQFF
>-|-|TRBJ1-2|TRBV5-1
TGCGCCAGAGACAGGCGGTCGGGTCATGGCTACACCTTC
CARDRRSGHGYTF
>-|-|TRBJ1-1|TRBV2
TGTGCCAGCAGCACGGGGGGCACTGAAGCTTTCTTT
CASSTGGTEAFF
>-|-|TRBJ2-7|TRBV29-1
TGCAGCGTTGCCCGGTCCGACAGTTCCTACGAGCAGTACTTC
CSVARSDSSYEQYF
>-|-|TRBJ1-5|TRBV21-1
TGTGCCAGCAGCAAAGTGGCAGGGGAGAAGGTCTGCAATCAGCCCCAGCATTTT
CASSKVAGEKVCNQPQHF
>-|-|TRBJ2-2|TRBV4-1
TGCGCCAGCAGCCAAGTCCGGAACACCGGGGAGCTGTTTTTT
CASSQVRNTGELFF
>-|-|TRBJ2-1|TRBV5-1
TGCGCCAGCAGCTGGCTCACGAATACCTACAATGAGCAGTTCTTC
CASSWLTNTYNEQFF
>few|-|TRBJ1-1|TRBV11-3
TGTGCCAGCAGCCCAAGTACGGGGAAGAACACTGAAGCTTTCTTT
CASSPSTGKNTEAFF
>-|-|TRBJ1-4|TRBV19
TGTGCCAGTAGTATGTATACAGGGCGTAATGAAAAACTGTTTTTT
CASSMYTGRNEKLFF